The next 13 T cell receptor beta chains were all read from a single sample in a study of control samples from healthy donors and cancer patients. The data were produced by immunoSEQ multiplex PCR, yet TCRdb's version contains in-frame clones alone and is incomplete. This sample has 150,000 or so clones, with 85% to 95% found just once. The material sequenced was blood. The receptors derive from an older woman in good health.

The CDR3 nucleotides read TGCGCCAGCTGTGACAGCACAGATACGCAGTATTTT. It specifies CASCDSTDTQYF. The chain couples TRBV5-1 to TRBJ2-3; no firm D call. CDR3 length: 12 amino acids. Trimming left V 7 bases short and J 0 bases short, with 6 bases between. Germline lookup yields CDR1 SGHRS and CDR2 YFSETQ.

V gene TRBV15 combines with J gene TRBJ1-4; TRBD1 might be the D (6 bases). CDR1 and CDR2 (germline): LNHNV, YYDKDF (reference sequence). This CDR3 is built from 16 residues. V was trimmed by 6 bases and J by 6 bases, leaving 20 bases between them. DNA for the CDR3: TGTGCCACCAGTCCGAGGGGGGGGAATAAGTATGAAAAACTGTTTTTT. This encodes CATSPRGGNKYEKLFF.

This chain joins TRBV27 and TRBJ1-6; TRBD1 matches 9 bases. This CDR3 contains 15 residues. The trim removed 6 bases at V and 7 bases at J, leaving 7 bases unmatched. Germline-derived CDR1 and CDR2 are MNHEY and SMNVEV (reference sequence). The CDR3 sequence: CASSRTGDENSPLHF. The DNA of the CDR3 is TGTGCCAGCAGCAGGACAGGGGACGAGAATTCACCCCTCCACTTT.

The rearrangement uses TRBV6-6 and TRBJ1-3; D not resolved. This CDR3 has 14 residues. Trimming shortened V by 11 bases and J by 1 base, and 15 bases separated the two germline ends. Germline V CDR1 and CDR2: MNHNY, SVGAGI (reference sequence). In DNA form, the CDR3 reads TGTGCCGTCCAACGGGAAGGATCTGGAAACACCATATATTTT. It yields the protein CAVQREGSGNTIYF.

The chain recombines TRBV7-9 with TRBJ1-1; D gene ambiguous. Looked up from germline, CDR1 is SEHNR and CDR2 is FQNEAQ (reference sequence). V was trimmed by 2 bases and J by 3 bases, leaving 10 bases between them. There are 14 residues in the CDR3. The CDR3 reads CASSLFERHTEAFF. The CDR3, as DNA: TGTGCCAGCAGCTTATTCGAGAGGCACACTGAAGCTTTCTTT.

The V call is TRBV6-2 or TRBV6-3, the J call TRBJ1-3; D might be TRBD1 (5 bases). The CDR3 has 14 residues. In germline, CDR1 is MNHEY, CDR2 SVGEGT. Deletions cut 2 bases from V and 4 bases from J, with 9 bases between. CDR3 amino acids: CASSYRGRGNTIYF. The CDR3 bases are TGTGCCAGCAGTTACCGGGGGAGAGGAAACACCATATATTTT.

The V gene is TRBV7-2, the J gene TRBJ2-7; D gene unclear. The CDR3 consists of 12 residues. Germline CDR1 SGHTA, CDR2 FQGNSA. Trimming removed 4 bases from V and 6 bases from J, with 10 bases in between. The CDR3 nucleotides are TGTGCCAGCAGCTACCAGTTCACCGAGCAGTACTTC. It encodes CASSYQFTEQYF.

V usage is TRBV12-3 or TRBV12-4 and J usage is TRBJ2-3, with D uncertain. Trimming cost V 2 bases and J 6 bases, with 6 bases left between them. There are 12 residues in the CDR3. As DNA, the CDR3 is TGTGCCAGCAGTTTAATGGACGATACGCAGTATTTT. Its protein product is CASSLMDDTQYF.

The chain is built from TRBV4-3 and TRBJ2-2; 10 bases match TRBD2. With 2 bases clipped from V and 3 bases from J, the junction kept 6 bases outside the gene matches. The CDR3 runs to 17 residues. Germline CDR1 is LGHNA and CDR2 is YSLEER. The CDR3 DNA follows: TGCGCCAGCAGCCAAAGAGCGGGGGGGCCTGACACCGGGGAGCTGTTTTTT. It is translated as CASSQRAGGPDTGELFF.

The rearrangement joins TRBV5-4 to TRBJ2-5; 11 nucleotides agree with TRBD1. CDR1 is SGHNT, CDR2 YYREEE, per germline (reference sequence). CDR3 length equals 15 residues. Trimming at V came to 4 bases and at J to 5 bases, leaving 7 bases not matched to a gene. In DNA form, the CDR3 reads TGTGCCAGCAGCCAGGGACAGGGGGTATGGGAGACCCAGTACTTC. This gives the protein CASSQGQGVWETQYF. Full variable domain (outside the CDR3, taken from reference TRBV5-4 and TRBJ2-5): ETGVTQSPTHLIKTRGQQVTLRCSSQSGHNTVSWYQQALGQGPQFIFQYYREEENGRGNFPPRFSGLQFPNYSSELNVNALELDDSALYLCASSQGQGVWETQYFGPGTRLLVL.

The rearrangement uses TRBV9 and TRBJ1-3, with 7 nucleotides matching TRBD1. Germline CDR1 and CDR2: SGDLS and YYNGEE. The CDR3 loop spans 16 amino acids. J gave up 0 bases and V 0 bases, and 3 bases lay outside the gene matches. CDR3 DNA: TGTGCCAGCAGCGTAGCTACAGGGGCCTCTGGAAACACCATATATTTT. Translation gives CASSVATGASGNTIYF.

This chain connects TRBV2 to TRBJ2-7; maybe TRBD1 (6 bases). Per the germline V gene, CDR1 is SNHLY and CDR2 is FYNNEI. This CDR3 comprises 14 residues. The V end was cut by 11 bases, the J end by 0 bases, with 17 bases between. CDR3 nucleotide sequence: TGTGCCGGAGAGACAGGCCCGAGCTCCTACGAGCAGTACTTC. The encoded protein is CAGETGPSSYEQYF.

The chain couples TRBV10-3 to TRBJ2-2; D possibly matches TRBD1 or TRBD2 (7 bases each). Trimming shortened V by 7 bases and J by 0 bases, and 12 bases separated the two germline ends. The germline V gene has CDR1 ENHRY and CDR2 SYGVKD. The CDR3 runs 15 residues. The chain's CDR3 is CAIKGGTANTGELFF. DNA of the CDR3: TGTGCCATCAAGGGAGGGACAGCGAACACCGGGGAGCTGTTTTTT.